Only a few counts were recorded for the clone carrying this TCR beta chain. The antigen is unknown. The sample originates from a study of T cells after yellow fever vaccination. Study-wide findings and caveats: There was a possibility that FACS-sorted repertoires contained abundant clonotypes contaminating from the bulk population. Subsequent booster samples again held most clones from primary vaccination (just under 98% CD4, about 86% CD8).

TCRdb re-derived calls from the 5' RACE reads in MiXCR, one entry per CDR3 protein. The data contain 610,000 or so distinct CDR3 sequences, about 12% of them singletons. Germline V CDR1 and CDR2: LNHNV, YYDKDF (reference sequence). Trimming took 1 base from V and 0 from J, leaving 25 bases between them. CDR3 length: 21 amino acids. This chain joins TRBV15 and TRBJ2-1; D is perhaps TRBD1 (5 bases). The input for sequencing was PBMCs, taken on the day of the yellow fever booster vaccination. The sequence came from a man under 40 who received the YFV17D yellow fever vaccine. DNA for the CDR3: TGTGCCACCAGCAGAGTACCTCCCCTGTTCGACAGAGAGTCCTCCTACAATGAGCAGTTCTTC. This codes for CATSRVPPLFDRESSYNEQFF.